Listed below are T cell receptor beta chains from one sample, sequenced in a study of PD-1 blockade in classical Hodgkin lymphoma. Repertoires were generated with immunoSEQ multiplex PCR, while TCRdb's copy carries only in-frame clones and drops some. The sample lists over 15,000 clones, more than 75% occurring once. Sequenced here: peripheral blood mononuclear cells (PBMCs), sampled before the fourth cycle of nivolumab. Receptors originate from a human donor with classical Hodgkin lymphoma. Each CDR3 is given with its conserved first and last residue. Each record gives: clone size, D gene, J gene, V gene, CDR3 protein, CDR3 DNA. D genes are given only for firm matches. Some rows have no size entry. The others give once, few or many, or a class for an expanded clone.

>few|.|TRBJ1-5|TRBV30
CAWSVPIMGQPQHF
TGTGCCTGGAGTGTACCAATCATGGGCCAGCCCCAGCATTTT
>.|.|TRBJ2-2|TRBV12-5
CASGLVLGESPPGELFF
TGTGCTAGTGGTTTGGTACTTGGGGAATCCCCACCCGGGGAGCTGTTTTTT
>.|.|TRBJ1-2|TRBV6-6
CASSFQTGSGGYTF
TGTGCCAGCAGTTTTCAAACAGGTTCGGGGGGCTACACCTTC
>.|TRBD1|TRBJ2-7|TRBV6-5
CASSYLDRGNYEQYF
TGTGCCAGCAGTTACCTCGACAGGGGGAACTACGAGCAGTACTTC
>.|.|TRBJ1-3|TRBV9
CASSVEDFWGSTGNTIYF
TGTGCCAGCAGCGTAGAGGATTTCTGGGGATCAACCGGAAACACCATATATTTT
>.|TRBD1|TRBJ1-2|TRBV6-5
CASSRQGYGYTF
TGTGCCAGCAGTCGACAGGGGTACGGCTACACCTTC
>.|TRBD2|TRBJ2-7|TRBV11-2
CASSQIRGLASYEQYF
TGTGCCAGCAGCCAGATCCGGGGACTAGCCTCCTACGAGCAGTACTTC
>.|.|TRBJ1-1|TRBV27
CATGRDTEAFF
TGTGCCACCGGCCGGGACACTGAAGCTTTCTTT
>.|.|TRBJ2-1|TRBV2
CASKDSSYNEQFF
TGTGCCAGCAAGGATAGCTCCTACAATGAGCAGTTCTTC
>.|.|TRBJ2-5|TRBV19
CASRWTHQETQYF
TGTGCCAGTAGATGGACCCATCAAGAGACCCAGTACTTC
>once|.|TRBJ2-1|TRBV19
CASSILGAGEQFF
TGTGCCAGTAGTATCTTAGGGGCGGGTGAGCAGTTCTTC
>.|TRBD2|TRBJ2-7|TRBV7-6
CASSLAWGLARATYDRQYF
TGTGCCAGCAGCTTAGCCTGGGGACTAGCGCGAGCAACCTACGATAGACAGTACTTC
>.|.|TRBJ2-6|TRBV5-1
CASSLQLGEANVLTF
TGCGCCAGCAGCTTGCAATTAGGGGAGGCCAACGTCCTGACTTTC
>.|.|TRBJ1-6|TRBV11-2
CASSLGWAGYNSPLHF
TGTGCCAGCAGCTTAGGATGGGCAGGGTATAATTCACCCCTCCACTTT
>.|.|TRBJ2-5|TRBV5-8
CASSVDSTETQYF
TGTGCCAGCAGCGTGGACAGTACGGAGACCCAGTACTTC
>once|.|TRBJ1-6|TRBV7-2
CASSLERNSPLHF
TGTGCCAGCAGCTTAGAACGGAATTCACCCCTCCACTTT
>.|TRBD1|TRBJ1-1|TRBV6-5
CASSLTGGIEAFF
TGTGCCAGCAGTTTAACAGGGGGCATTGAAGCTTTCTTT
>.|TRBD1|TRBJ2-1|TRBV2
CASTGGSEQFF
TGTGCCAGCACAGGGGGTAGCGAGCAGTTCTTC
>.|.|TRBJ1-1|TRBV19
CASSYMNTEAFF
TGTGCCAGTAGTTACATGAACACTGAAGCTTTCTTT
>.|.|TRBJ2-2|TRBV27
CASSFSVNTGELFF
TGTGCCAGCAGTTTTTCCGTGAACACCGGGGAGCTGTTTTTT
>.|TRBD1|TRBJ2-1|TRBV6-4
CASSVEQGLAGEQFF
TGTGCCAGCAGTGTCGAACAGGGGCTCGCCGGTGAGCAGTTCTTC
>.|.|TRBJ1-1|TRBV6-5
CASSGQLDTEAFF
TGTGCCAGCAGCGGACAGTTGGACACTGAAGCTTTCTTT
>.|TRBD2|TRBJ2-5|TRBV25-1
CASSDLAGDPNQETQYF
TGTGCCAGCAGTGATCTAGCGGGGGACCCCAACCAAGAGACCCAGTACTTC
>few|.|TRBJ2-7|TRBV27
CASSLFATHEQYF
TGTGCCAGCAGTTTATTTGCAACCCACGAGCAGTACTTC
>.|.|TRBJ2-1|TRBV30
CAWIGVEFNEQFF
TGTGCCTGGATTGGGGTAGAGTTCAATGAGCAGTTCTTC
>.|TRBD2|TRBJ2-3|TRBV5-1
CASSLERGGIDTQYF
TGCGCCAGCAGCTTGGAGCGGGGGGGCATAGATACGCAGTATTTT
>once|.|TRBJ2-3|TRBV25-1
CASTQPGSTDTQYF
TGTGCCAGCACCCAACCGGGGAGCACAGATACGCAGTATTTT
>.|TRBD1|TRBJ2-3|TRBV27
CASPDRLALTDTQYF
TGTGCCAGCCCGGACAGGCTTGCCCTCACAGATACGCAGTATTTT
>.|TRBD2|TRBJ2-1|TRBV27
CASSSRTRTYNEQFF
TGTGCCAGCAGCTCGCGGACTAGAACCTACAATGAGCAGTTCTTC
>.|.|TRBJ1-3|TRBV7-9
CASSLGRTGNTIYF
TGTGCCAGCAGCTTAGGTAGAACTGGAAACACCATATATTTT
>once|.|TRBJ1-1|TRBV5-1
CASSTTGPRNTEAFF
TGCGCCAGCAGCACGACGGGTCCCCGGAACACTGAAGCTTTCTTT
>few|.|TRBJ2-7|TRBV9
CASSGRANSYEQYF
TGTGCCAGCAGCGGCCGGGCCAACTCCTACGAGCAGTACTTC
>.|.|TRBJ2-1|TRBV15
CATSRDPRGANEQFF
TGTGCCACCAGCAGAGATCCCCGGGGGGCTAATGAGCAGTTCTTC
>.|.|TRBJ2-5|TRBV5-1
CASSGDPQETQYF
TGCGCCAGCAGCGGGGACCCCCAAGAGACCCAGTACTTC
>few|TRBD1|TRBJ2-2|TRBV5-4
CASSRWTGGDTGELFF
TGTGCCAGCAGCCGTTGGACAGGGGGCGACACCGGGGAGCTGTTTTTT
>.|TRBD1|TRBJ2-5|TRBV6-5
CASSYSGTGIPETQYF
TGTGCCAGCAGTTACTCTGGGACAGGGATCCCAGAGACCCAGTACTTC
>.|TRBD1|TRBJ1-6|TRBV11-2
CASSNRDRGNNSPLHF
TGTGCCAGCAGCAACCGGGACAGGGGGAATAATTCACCCCTCCACTTT
>.|.|TRBJ1-1|TRBV5-4
CASSQTTENTEAFF
TGTGCCAGCAGCCAAACGACGGAGAACACTGAAGCTTTCTTT
>.|TRBD1|TRBJ1-3|TRBV6-5
CASSYSTGWSGNTIYF
TGTGCCAGCAGTTACTCGACAGGGTGGTCTGGAAACACCATATATTTT
>once|.|TRBJ1-2|TRBV5-4
CASSLARGPRDNYGYTF
TGTGCCAGCAGCTTGGCGAGAGGCCCGAGGGACAACTATGGCTACACCTTC
>.|.|TRBJ2-5|TRBV5-1
CASTDVGGVETQYF
TGCGCCAGCACCGATGTAGGGGGGGTGGAGACCCAGTACTTC